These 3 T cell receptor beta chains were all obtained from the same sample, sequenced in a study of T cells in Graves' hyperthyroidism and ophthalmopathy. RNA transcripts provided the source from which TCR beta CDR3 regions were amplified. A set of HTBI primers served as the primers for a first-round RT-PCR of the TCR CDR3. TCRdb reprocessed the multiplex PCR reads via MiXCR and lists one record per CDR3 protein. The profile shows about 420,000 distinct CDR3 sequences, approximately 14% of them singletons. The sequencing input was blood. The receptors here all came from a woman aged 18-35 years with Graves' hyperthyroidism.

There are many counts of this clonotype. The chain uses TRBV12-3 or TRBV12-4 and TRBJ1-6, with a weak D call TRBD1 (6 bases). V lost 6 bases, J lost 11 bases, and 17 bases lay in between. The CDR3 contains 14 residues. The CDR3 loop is CASRLPLQGAPLHF. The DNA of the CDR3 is TGTGCCAGCAGGTTACCGCTACAGGGTGCACCCCTCCACTTT.

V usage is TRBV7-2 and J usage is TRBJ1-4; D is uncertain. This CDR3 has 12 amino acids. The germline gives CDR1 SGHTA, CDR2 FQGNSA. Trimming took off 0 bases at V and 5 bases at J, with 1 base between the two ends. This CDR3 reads CASSLANEKLFF. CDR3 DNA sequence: TGTGCCAGCAGCTTAGCGAATGAAAAACTGTTTTTT.

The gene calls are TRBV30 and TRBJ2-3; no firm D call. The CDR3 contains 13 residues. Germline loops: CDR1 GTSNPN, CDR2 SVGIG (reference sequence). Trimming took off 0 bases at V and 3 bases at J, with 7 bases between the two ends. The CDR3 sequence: CAWSVGFTDTQYF. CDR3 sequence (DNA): TGTGCCTGGAGTGTAGGCTTTACAGATACGCAGTATTTT.